Described below is a single T cell receptor (beta chain) sequence and its context. This specimen comes from a study of control samples from healthy donors and cancer patients. Generated by immunoSEQ multiplex PCR, the TCRdb table keeps only in-frame clones and is missing some. The table has around 85,000 clones, roughly nine tenths seen once. The CDR3 consists of 15 residues. Per germline, CDR1 MDHEN and CDR2 SYDVKM. V shed 3 bases, J shed 7 bases, and the junction held 9 bases outside the gene matches. V usage is TRBV28 and J usage is TRBJ2-5; 9 nucleotides match TRBD1. The sequence derives from a woman in her sixties or seventies in good health. The material sequenced was blood. In DNA, the CDR3 is TGTGCCAGCAGTTTTTTGACAGGGGGTCAGGGGACCCAGTACTTC. Translation: CASSFLTGGQGTQYF.